These T cell receptor beta chains were read from a single sample in a study of T cells expressing NK-cell markers. TCRdb reanalyzed the 5' RACE reads and collapses them to one entry per CDR3 protein, without DNA. The sample includes about 550,000 distinct CDR3 sequences. What was sequenced was blood T cells: a sorted CD56 or NKG2C T cell subset, CD4+ or CD8+ T cells, or bulk PBMC T cells (not recorded which). Receptor source: a young man in good health. The CDR3 runs from the conserved cysteine through the conserved F or W.

V gene	J gene	CDR3 protein
TRBV12-3/TRBV12-4	TRBJ2-3	CASSSKLATQYF
TRBV7-2	TRBJ2-1	CASSLGFRGSRDEQFF
TRBV12-3/TRBV12-4	TRBJ2-2	CASRDRDDIWTGELFF
TRBV10-2	TRBJ2-5	CASRGRLAGRVETQYF
TRBV7-2	TRBJ2-1	CASSRTPGLQTEQFF
TRBV5-1	TRBJ1-1	CASSYRMGGLRNTEAFF
TRBV12-5	TRBJ2-1	CASGLGDRAHNEQFF
TRBV12-3/TRBV12-4	TRBJ1-6	CASKGTGPLHF
TRBV10-3	TRBJ2-1	CAISDPLAGGIGNEQFF
TRBV10-3	TRBJ2-3	CAISESGALSTDTQYF
TRBV7-8	TRBJ2-3	CASSLMVSADTQYF
TRBV27	TRBJ2-2	CASSLSPLGTGFGELFF
TRBV10-3	TRBJ2-3	CAISEPGRWQDTQYF
TRBV7-2	TRBJ1-1	CASSSRGQNTEAFF
TRBV9	TRBJ2-7	CASSVTPDNYNEQYF
TRBV9	TRBJ2-1	CASSVIAAPYNEQFF
TRBV4-2	TRBJ1-4	CASSQVGGKKEKLFF
TRBV20-1	TRBJ2-3	CSICVDGGTSTDTQYF
TRBV3-1	TRBJ1-2	CASSQDGRAYGYTF
TRBV20-1	TRBJ2-1	CSVNYPGKGDEQFF
TRBV27	TRBJ2-1	CASSASTGALNEQFF
TRBV20-1	TRBJ2-1	CSATGPSSVDNEQFF
TRBV12-3/TRBV12-4	TRBJ2-3	CASSLRGEDTQYF
TRBV18	TRBJ1-1	CASSPRGEGTEAFF
TRBV4-1	TRBJ2-3	CASSKDPGLTQYF
TRBV9	TRBJ1-2	CASSVGTENYGYTF
TRBV12-3/TRBV12-4	TRBJ2-3	CASSFGPGGTTDTQYF
TRBV5-1	TRBJ2-1	CASSLGDRPEQFF
TRBV7-9	TRBJ2-5	CASAGDGQETQYF